The clone carrying this T cell receptor beta chain was picked up a small number of times. This sample was taken from a study of response to subunit inactivated influenza vaccine. Germline V lookup: CDR1 LGHNA, CDR2 YNFKEQ. V gave up 0 bases and J gave up 7 bases, with 15 bases separating them. The CDR3 sequence is 16 residues long. TCRdb fed the RT-PCR reads into MiXCR, producing one record per CDR3 protein. The sample carries 750,000 to 850,000 distinct CDR3 sequences, about a fifth recorded once. The V call is TRBV4-2, the J call TRBJ2-2; D remains unclear. The sample here was PBMCs from blood, taken approximately 5 days after vaccination. The TCR originated in a man aged 50-59 years who received an inactivated influenza vaccine. DNA for the CDR3: TGTGCCAGCAGCCAAGATCCGGGTCTGGCTATCGGGGAGCTGTTTTTT. Protein: CASSQDPGLAIGELFF.